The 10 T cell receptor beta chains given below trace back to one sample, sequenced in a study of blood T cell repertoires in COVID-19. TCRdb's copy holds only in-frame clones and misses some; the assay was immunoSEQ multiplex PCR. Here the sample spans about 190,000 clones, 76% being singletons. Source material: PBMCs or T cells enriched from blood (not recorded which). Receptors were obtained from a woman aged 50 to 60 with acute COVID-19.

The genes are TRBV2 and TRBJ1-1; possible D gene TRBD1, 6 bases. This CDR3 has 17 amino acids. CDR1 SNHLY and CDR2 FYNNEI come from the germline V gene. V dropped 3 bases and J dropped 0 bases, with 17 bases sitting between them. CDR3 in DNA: TGTGCCAGCAGTGACCCGGCCAGGGGCATAATGAACACTGAAGCTTTCTTT. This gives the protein CASSDPARGIMNTEAFF.

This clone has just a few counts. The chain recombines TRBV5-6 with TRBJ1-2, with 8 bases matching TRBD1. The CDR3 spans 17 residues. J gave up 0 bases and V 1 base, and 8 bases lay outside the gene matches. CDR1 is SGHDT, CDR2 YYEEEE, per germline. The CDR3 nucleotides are TGTGCCAGCAGCTTGATCGGCCAGGGGGCGACTAACTATGGCTACACCTTC. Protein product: CASSLIGQGATNYGYTF.

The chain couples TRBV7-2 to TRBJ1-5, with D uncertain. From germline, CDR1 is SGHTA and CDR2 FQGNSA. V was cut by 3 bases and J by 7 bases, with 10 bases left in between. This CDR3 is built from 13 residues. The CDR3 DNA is TGTGCCAGCAGCTTTGGGAGGTTCCAGCCCCAGCATTTT. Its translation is CASSFGRFQPQHF.

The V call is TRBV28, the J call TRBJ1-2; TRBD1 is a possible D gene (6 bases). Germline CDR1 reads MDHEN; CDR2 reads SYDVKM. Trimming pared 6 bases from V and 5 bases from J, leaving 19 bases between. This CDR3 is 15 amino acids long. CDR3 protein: CASRPPAGGRYGYTF. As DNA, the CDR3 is TGTGCCAGCAGACCCCCCGCGGGGGGCAGGTATGGCTACACCTTC.

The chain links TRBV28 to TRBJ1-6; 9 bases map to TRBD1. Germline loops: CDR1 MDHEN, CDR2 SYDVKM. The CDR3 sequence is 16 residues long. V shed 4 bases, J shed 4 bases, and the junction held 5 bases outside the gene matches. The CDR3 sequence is CASSSYRGPYNSPLHF. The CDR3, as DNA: TGTGCCAGCAGTTCATACAGGGGGCCTTATAATTCACCCCTCCACTTT.

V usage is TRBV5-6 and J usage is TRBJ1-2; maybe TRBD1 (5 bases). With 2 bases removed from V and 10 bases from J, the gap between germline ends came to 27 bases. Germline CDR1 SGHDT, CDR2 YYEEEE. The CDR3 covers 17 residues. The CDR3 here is CASSLDGGTSRQRDYTF. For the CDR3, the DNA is TGTGCCAGCAGCTTAGATGGGGGGACCTCCCGCCAGAGGGACTACACCTTC.

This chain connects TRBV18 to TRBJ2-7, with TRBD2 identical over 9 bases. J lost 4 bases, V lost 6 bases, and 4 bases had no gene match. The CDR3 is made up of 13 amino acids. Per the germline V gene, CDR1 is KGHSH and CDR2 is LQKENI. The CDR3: CASSATSGYEQYV. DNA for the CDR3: TGTGCCAGCTCGGCGACTAGCGGTTACGAGCAGTACGTC.

Here the CDR3 DNA reads TGTGCCAGCAGCTTAGGACAGGGTTCCTACAATGAGCAGTTCTTC. Amino acids: CASSLGQGSYNEQFF. V gene TRBV11-2 combines with J gene TRBJ2-1; 7 bases fit TRBD1. Germline V lookup: CDR1 SGHAT, CDR2 FQNNGV. This CDR3 is 15 amino acids long. V dropped 1 base and J dropped 1; count of bases not matched to a gene: 1.

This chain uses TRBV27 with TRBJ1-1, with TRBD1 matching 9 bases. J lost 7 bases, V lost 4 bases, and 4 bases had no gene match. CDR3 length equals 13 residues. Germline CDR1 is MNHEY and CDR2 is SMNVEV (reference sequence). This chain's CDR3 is CASSYRGRSEAFF. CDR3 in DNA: TGTGCCAGCAGTTACAGGGGGCGGAGTGAAGCTTTCTTT.

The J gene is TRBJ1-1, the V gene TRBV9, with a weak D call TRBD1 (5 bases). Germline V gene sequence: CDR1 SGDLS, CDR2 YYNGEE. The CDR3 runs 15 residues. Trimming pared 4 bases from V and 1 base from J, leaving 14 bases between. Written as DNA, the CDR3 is TGTGCCAGCAGCTCCCTTCGGGGGGGGAACACTGAAGCTTTCTTT. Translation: CASSSLRGGNTEAFF.